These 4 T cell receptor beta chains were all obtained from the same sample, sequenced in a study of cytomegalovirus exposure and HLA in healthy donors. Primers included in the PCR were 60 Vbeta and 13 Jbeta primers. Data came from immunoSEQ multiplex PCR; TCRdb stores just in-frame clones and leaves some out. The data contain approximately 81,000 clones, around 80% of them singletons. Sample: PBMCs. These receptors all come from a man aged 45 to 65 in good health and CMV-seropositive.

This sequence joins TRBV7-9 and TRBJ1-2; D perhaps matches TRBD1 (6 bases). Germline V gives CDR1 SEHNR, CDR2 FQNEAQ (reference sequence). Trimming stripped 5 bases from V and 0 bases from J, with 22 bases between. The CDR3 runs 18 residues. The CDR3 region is CASSPRGGRDHTNYGYTF. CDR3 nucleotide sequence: TGTGCCAGCAGCCCAAGGGGGGGCAGGGATCATACTAACTATGGCTACACCTTC.

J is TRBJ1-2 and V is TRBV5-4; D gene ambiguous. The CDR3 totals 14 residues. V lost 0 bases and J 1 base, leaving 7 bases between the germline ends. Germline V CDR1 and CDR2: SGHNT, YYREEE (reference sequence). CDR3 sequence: CASSLVPSNYGYTF. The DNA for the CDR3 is TGTGCCAGCAGCTTGGTTCCCAGTAACTATGGCTACACCTTC.

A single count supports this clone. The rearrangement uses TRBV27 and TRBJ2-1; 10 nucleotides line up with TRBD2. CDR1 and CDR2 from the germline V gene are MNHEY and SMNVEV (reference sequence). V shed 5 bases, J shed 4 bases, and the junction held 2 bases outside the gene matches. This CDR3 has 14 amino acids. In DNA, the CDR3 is TGTGCCAGCAGTGGACTAGCGGAATACAATGAGCAGTTCTTC. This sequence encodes CASSGLAEYNEQFF.

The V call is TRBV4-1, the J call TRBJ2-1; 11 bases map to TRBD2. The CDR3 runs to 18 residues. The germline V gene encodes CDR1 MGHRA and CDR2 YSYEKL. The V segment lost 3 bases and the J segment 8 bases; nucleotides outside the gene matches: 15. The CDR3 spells CASSQLTVAGGPRDEQFF. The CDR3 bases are TGCGCCAGCAGCCAGTTAACCGTAGCGGGAGGGCCCCGGGATGAGCAGTTCTTC.